Detailed here is one T cell receptor (beta chain). This record belongs to a study of cytomegalovirus exposure and HLA in healthy donors. It was with 60 Vbeta and 13 Jbeta primers that the PCR ran. Method: immunoSEQ multiplex PCR; TCRdb's copy keeps in-frame clones and lacks some. The table records approximately 110,000 clones, roughly 80% of them present only once. Germline V gene sequence: CDR1 SQVTM, CDR2 ANQGSEA. The V gene lost 5 bases and the J gene lost 5 bases, with 7 bases spanning the gap. This CDR3 spans 11 amino acids. The TCR originated in a man aged 25-40 years in good health and CMV-seropositive. The rearrangement joins TRBV29-1 to TRBJ2-1; a weak D match, TRBD1 (5 bases). Source material: PBMCs. The CDR3 loop is CSVLTDNEQFF. For the CDR3, the DNA is TGCAGCGTTTTGACAGACAATGAGCAGTTCTTC.